Following are 23 T cell receptor beta chains from one sample sequenced in a study of blood T cells in healthy people across ages. Alongside a J-beta primer mix, a sample-barcoded 5' primer served in a second PCR lasting roughly 6 to 11 cycles. TCRdb independently ran MiXCR on the 5' RACE reads; one entry per CDR3 protein. Of roughly 1,800,000 distinct CDR3 sequences listed, 49% were seen once; the top ten hold 2.1%. The sequenced sample consisted of blood. The receptors shown here come from a woman aged 35 to 49 in good health.

The V call is TRBV5-1, the J call TRBJ2-5; possibly TRBD1 for D (6 bases). The CDR3 is made up of 13 amino acids. The V end lost 4 bases, the J end lost 9 bases, and 16 bases lay between the germline ends. Germline values: CDR1 SGHRS, CDR2 YFSETQ. This CDR3 is CASSTGPGEPQYF. In nucleotides, the CDR3 is TGCGCCAGCAGCACGGGACCAGGGGAGCCCCAGTACTTC.

This clonotype was seen more than once but under ten times. The rearrangement joins TRBV3-1 to TRBJ1-2; tentative D call: TRBD1 (6 bases). CDR1 is LGHDT, CDR2 YNNKEL, per germline (reference sequence). This CDR3 region has 15 residues. V was cut by 2 bases and J by 5 bases, with 15 bases left in between. The CDR3: CASSQPPDSSYGYTF. In nucleotides, the CDR3 is TGTGCCAGCAGCCAACCGCCGGACAGTTCTTATGGCTACACCTTC.

Notes on this clonotype: This may be a read error: a much more frequent sequence differs by one nucleotide. The V gene is TRBV25-1, the J gene TRBJ2-3; 7 bases are a match to TRBD2. The germline V gene encodes CDR1 MGHDK and CDR2 SYGVNS. This CDR3 has 14 residues. The CDR3 reads CASSLGGSSDAQYF. The CDR3 DNA reads TGTGCCAGCAGCTTGGGGGGGAGCTCAGATGCGCAGTATTTT.

The chain carries TRBV10-3 and TRBJ2-7; no definite D call. Germline values: CDR1 ENHRY, CDR2 SYGVKD. V lost 4 bases, J lost 3 bases, and 10 bases lay in between. The CDR3 runs 13 residues. CDR3 sequence reads: CAISAAPRYEQYF. The CDR3 DNA follows: TGTGCCATCAGTGCGGCCCCTCGCTACGAGCAGTACTTC.

A few counts support this clonotype. The rearrangement links TRBV6-2 or TRBV6-3 to TRBJ2-4; D possibly corresponds to TRBD1 (6 bases). The J call may be mistaken, given a closer DNA end match to TRBJ2-7. The CDR3 covers 14 residues. Germline lookup yields CDR1 MNHEY and CDR2 SVGEGT. This chain's CDR3 is CASSSTGLGYEQYF. As DNA, the CDR3 is TGTGCCAGCAGTTCTACAGGGCTTGGGTACGAGCAGTACTTC.

The chain is built from TRBV29-1 and TRBJ1-5, with D possibly matching TRBD1 (5 bases). The CDR3 has 12 residues. CDR1 and CDR2 from the germline V gene are SQVTM and ANQGSEA. The V gene lost 7 bases and the J gene lost 4 bases, with 11 bases spanning the gap. The CDR3 sequence is CSAQTVNQPQHF. The DNA for the CDR3 is TGCAGCGCCCAGACAGTAAATCAGCCCCAGCATTTT.

The V gene is TRBV5-1, the J gene TRBJ2-4, with a weak D call TRBD1 (6 bases). The end of the DNA fits TRBJ2-7 better, so the J call may be wrong. Per germline, CDR1 SGHRS and CDR2 YFSETQ. The CDR3 totals 14 residues. Here the CDR3 DNA reads TGCGCCAGCAGCTTTGATCAGGGGCCCTACGAGCAGTACTTC. As protein: CASSFDQGPYEQYF.

This clonotype was seen just once. V gene TRBV20-1 combines with J gene TRBJ1-2; 7 positions agree with TRBD1. The CDR3 contains 15 residues. Per the germline V gene, CDR1 is DFQATT and CDR2 is SNEGSKA (reference sequence). The V and J ends lost 3 bases and 4 bases, in that order; junction bases with no gene match: 11. CDR3 sequence reads: CSARGNTGTAYGYTF. The CDR3 DNA reads TGCAGTGCTAGGGGGAATACCGGGACAGCCTATGGCTACACCTTC.

This chain's CDR3 is CASSAQIGTSGVYNEQFF. CDR3 in DNA: TGTGCCAGCAGCGCCCAAATCGGGACTAGCGGGGTCTACAATGAGCAGTTCTTC. The rearrangement links TRBV9 to TRBJ2-1; 13 bases fit TRBD2. Germline CDR1 is SGDLS and CDR2 is YYNGEE. V lost 3 bases, J lost 3 bases, and 9 bases stayed unmatched. The length of the CDR3 is 18 residues.

The gene calls are TRBV28 and TRBJ2-1; the match to TRBD1 covers 7 bases. With V trimmed by 6 bases and J by 6 bases, 8 bases remained unmatched. This CDR3 is 14 amino acids long. CDR1 MDHEN and CDR2 SYDVKM come from the germline V gene. The CDR3, as DNA: TGTGCCAGCAGCTCAGACAGGGCCCCCAATGAGCAGTTCTTC. Residues: CASSSDRAPNEQFF.

The V and J genes are TRBV9 and TRBJ2-5, with 10 bases matching TRBD2. The end of the DNA aligns better with TRBJ2-4, so the J call may be wrong. Germline loops: CDR1 SGDLS, CDR2 YYNGEE. This CDR3 has 17 amino acids. CDR3 DNA sequence: TGTGCCAGCAGCGTAGGGCTAGCGGGGGCGGTGCAAAACATTCAGTACTTC. Encoded protein: CASSVGLAGAVQNIQYF.

The V gene is TRBV20-1, the J gene TRBJ2-7, with D tentatively TRBD2 (6 bases). The CDR3 loop spans 13 amino acids. Between the trimmed V and J ends, which lost 2 bases and 3 bases, there was a span of 11 bases. In germline, CDR1 is DFQATT, CDR2 SNEGSKA (reference sequence). Written as DNA, the CDR3 is TGCAGTGCTAGAACGGGGGAGTTCTACGAGCAGTACTTC. Its translation is CSARTGEFYEQYF.

This clonotype was recorded a few times. This rearrangement joins TRBV29-1 to TRBJ2-7; the D gene is possibly TRBD1 (6 bases). The CDR3 runs to 14 residues. V lost 4 bases and J lost 4, with 17 bases in between. From germline, CDR1 is SQVTM and CDR2 ANQGSEA. Here the CDR3 reads CSVVFPDRFYEQYF. CDR3 nucleotide sequence: TGCAGCGTTGTTTTCCCTGACAGGTTTTACGAGCAGTACTTC.

The V gene is TRBV27, the J gene TRBJ2-3; possibly TRBD2 for D (5 bases). CDR1 and CDR2 from the germline V gene are MNHEY and SMNVEV (reference sequence). The CDR3 consists of 16 residues. V dropped 0 bases and J dropped 3 bases, with 13 bases sitting between them. CDR3 loop: CASSLSRRSPTDTQYF. CDR3 coding DNA: TGTGCCAGCAGTTTATCGCGGAGGTCCCCTACAGATACGCAGTATTTT.

This clonotype has only a few counts. This rearrangement joins TRBV4-3 to TRBJ2-6, with a weak D call TRBD1 (6 bases). CDR3 length: 19 residues. V lost 0 bases and J 0 bases, leaving 15 bases between the germline ends. Germline CDR1 LGHNA, CDR2 YSLEER. The CDR3 DNA reads as TGCGCCAGCAGCCAAGATTGGGTCAGGGGCAGCTCTGGGGCCAACGTCCTGACTTTC. Protein sequence: CASSQDWVRGSSGANVLTF.

This rearrangement joins TRBV13 to TRBJ2-1; 8 nucleotides align to TRBD2. V trimming: 0 bases; J trimming: 7 bases; junction bases outside the gene matches: 2. Germline V CDR1 and CDR2: PRHDT, FYEKMQ (reference sequence). This CDR3 has 14 residues. CDR3 sequence (DNA): TGTGCCAGCAGCTTAGGGCGGGGGGCTAATGAGCAGTTCTTC. Its protein is CASSLGRGANEQFF.

The chain employs TRBV9 and TRBJ1-2, with 11 bases lining up with TRBD1. The germline CDR1 and CDR2 sequences are SGDLS and YYNGEE. V dropped 3 bases and J dropped 0; count of bases not matched to a gene: 4. This CDR3 spans 16 amino acids. CDR3 coding DNA: TGTGCCAGCAGCGGGACAGGGGGCGAAGCTAACTATGGCTACACCTTC. Amino acid sequence: CASSGTGGEANYGYTF.

The chain recombines TRBV4-3 with TRBJ2-5; D is perhaps TRBD1 (6 bases). The J call is uncertain, as TRBJ2-1 better fits the DNA end. The CDR3 loop spans 15 amino acids. CDR1 and CDR2 (germline): LGHNA, YSLEER. The CDR3 coding sequence is TGCGCCAGCAGCCAAGGCACAGGGTACCAAGAGACCCAGTTCTTC. Amino acid sequence: CASSQGTGYQETQFF.

The chain uses TRBV6-5 and TRBJ1-6; 8 nucleotides line up with TRBD1. V gave up 3 bases and J gave up 8 bases; unmatched junction bases: 6. The CDR3 sequence is 15 residues long. Germline loops: CDR1 MNHEY, CDR2 SVGAGI. The CDR3 nucleotides are TGTGCCAGCAGTTATAGGCAGGGGGCAGATTCACCCCTCCACTTT. It translates to CASSYRQGADSPLHF.

The J gene is TRBJ1-6, the V gene TRBV4-2, with a tentative D call TRBD1 (5 bases). The length of the CDR3 is 15 residues. Germline V gene sequence: CDR1 LGHNA, CDR2 YNFKEQ. V lost 0 bases and J lost 3, with 6 bases in between. The chain's CDR3 is CASSQEQGYNSPLHF. CDR3 in DNA: TGTGCCAGCAGCCAAGAGCAGGGCTATAATTCACCCCTCCACTTT.

The chain is built from TRBV14 and TRBJ2-3; D tentatively fits TRBD1 or TRBD2 (5 bases each). CDR3 length: 15 amino acids. Germline-derived CDR1 and CDR2 are SGHDN and FVKESK. V lost 1 base and J lost 1, with 9 bases in between. Here the CDR3 reads CASSQVRGRTDTQYF. CDR3 sequence (DNA): TGTGCCAGCAGCCAAGTCCGGGGACGCACAGATACGCAGTATTTT.

The CDR3 is CASRQLAASTDTQYF. The CDR3 nucleotides read TGTGCCAGCAGGCAACTAGCGGCTAGCACAGATACGCAGTATTTT. V gene TRBV6-6 combines with J gene TRBJ2-3, with TRBD2 identical over 8 bases. Germline-derived CDR1 and CDR2 are MNHNY and SVGAGI (reference sequence). CDR3 length: 15 residues. The J segment lost 0 bases and the V segment lost 6 bases, leaving 5 bases of the junction unmatched.

With regard to this clonotype: One end of the junction varies from germline; a read error may be responsible. The CDR3 DNA sequence: TGTGCTAGCAGCTTAGCGTCCGGGACAGGGGGCTACAATGAGCAGTTCTTC. It specifies CASSLASGTGGYNEQFF. The gene calls are TRBV7-7 and TRBJ2-1; the match to TRBD1 covers 11 bases. The CDR3 contains 17 residues. Germline CDR1 and CDR2: SSHAT and FNYEAQ (reference sequence).